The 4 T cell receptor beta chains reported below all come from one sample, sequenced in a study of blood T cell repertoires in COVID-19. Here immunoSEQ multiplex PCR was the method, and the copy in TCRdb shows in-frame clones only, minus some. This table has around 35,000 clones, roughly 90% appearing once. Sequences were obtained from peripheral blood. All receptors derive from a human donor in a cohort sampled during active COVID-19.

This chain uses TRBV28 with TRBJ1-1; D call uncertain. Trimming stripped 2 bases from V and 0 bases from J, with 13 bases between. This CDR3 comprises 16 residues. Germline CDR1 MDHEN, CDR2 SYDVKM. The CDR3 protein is CASSLTGEDMNTEAFF. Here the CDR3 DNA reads TGTGCCAGCAGTTTAACCGGGGAAGACATGAACACTGAAGCTTTCTTT.

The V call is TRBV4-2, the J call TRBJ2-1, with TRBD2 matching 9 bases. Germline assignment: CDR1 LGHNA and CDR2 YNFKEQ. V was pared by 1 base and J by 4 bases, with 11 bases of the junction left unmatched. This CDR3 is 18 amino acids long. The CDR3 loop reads CASSQGPFLAGVYNEQFF. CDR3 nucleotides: TGTGCCAGCAGCCAAGGCCCGTTTTTAGCGGGAGTTTACAATGAGCAGTTCTTC.

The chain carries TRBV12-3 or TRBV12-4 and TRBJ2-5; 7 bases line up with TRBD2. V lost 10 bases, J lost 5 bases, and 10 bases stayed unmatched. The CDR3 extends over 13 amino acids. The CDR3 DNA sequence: TGTGCCATAGCTAGCGGTGGGAGGGAGACCCAGTACTTC. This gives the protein CAIASGGRETQYF.

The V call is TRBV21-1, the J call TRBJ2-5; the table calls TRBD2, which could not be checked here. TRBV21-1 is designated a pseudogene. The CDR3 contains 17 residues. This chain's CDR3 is CASRNNSGRFWGETQYF. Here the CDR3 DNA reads TGTGCCAGCAGAAATAATAGCGGGAGGTTTTGGGGAGAGACCCAGTACTTC.